Sequencing of this TCR beta chain was carried out in a study of response to subunit inactivated influenza vaccine (dated by TCRdb to 2016 to 2019). About the investigation overall: The study used deep quantitative T cell receptor repertoire profiling to track responses to a trivalent subunit inactivated influenza vaccine.

Receptor amplification or capture employed RT-PCR. The instrument was an Illumina HiSeq 2500. Using fastp at Q25 and MiXCR, TCRdb reprocessed the public reads and kept productive beta chains. All rows with the same CDR3 protein become a single entry with the most common DNA and genes. The sample data list around 650,000 distinct CDR3 sequences, and around 16% of these were observed just once. The ten largest account for about 9.9% of the sample. What the research found in general, with its limitations: According to the authors, only a limited number of new T cells may be recruited by each seasonal influenza vaccination.

As to this clonotype: Its recognized antigen is unknown. The record has no base qualities; no much larger clone is one base away.

Looking up the germline V gene yields CDR1 SQVTM and CDR2 ANQGSEA. Trimming at the junction amounts to 2 bases on V and 1 base on J, and the germline ends lie 17 bases apart. The CDR3 sequence holds 16 residues, the cysteine and phenylalanine included. Of all the DNA, just the CDR3 is kept, 48 bases in frame from base 1. The source of this sequence is a man between 45 and 60 years old who received an inactivated influenza vaccine. Donor details come from another sample of the same person, matched by shared clones. The sequenced sample was PBMCs from blood, obtained 11 to 12 days after vaccination. The sequence is built from TRBV29-1 and TRBJ1-1, and possibly TRBD1, on 6 matching bases. For the CDR3, the sequence is CSVENRGSDRNTEAFF. The sequenced DNA: TGCAGCGTTGAAAATAGGGGGAGCGACCGGAACACTGAAGCTTTCTTT.